These 15 T cell receptor beta chains share one sample of origin, sequenced in a study of cytomegalovirus exposure and HLA in healthy donors (dated by TCRdb to the late 2010s). The library was built by means of the immunoSEQ multiplex PCR assay. The multiplex PCR relied on a mix of 60 forward primers for TCR Vbeta segments and 13 reverse primers for TCR Jbeta segments. TCRdb holds this immuneACCESS table with in-frame rearrangements only. Some clones are missing; in checked studies, unresolved V genes explain under half, and the rest has no known cause. The sample yields roughly 150,000 clones; roughly 80% were counted once. More than 8% of the sample is held by the ten biggest clonotypes. The sequencing input was PBMCs. These receptors all come from a male donor in good health and CMV-seropositive.

The chain recombines TRBV5-4 with TRBJ1-1, with D possibly matching TRBD1 (6 bases). Trimming pared 1 base from V and 1 base from J, leaving 11 bases between. CDR1 and CDR2 (germline): SGHNT, YYREEE (reference sequence). The CDR3 extends over 15 amino acids. The CDR3 loop reads CASSLRRTANTEAFF. The CDR3 region has the DNA TGTGCCAGCAGCTTGCGCAGGACAGCGAACACTGAAGCTTTCTTT.

The chain uses TRBV10-3 and TRBJ2-7; 9 bases align to TRBD1. J gave up 12 bases and V 3 bases, and 15 bases lay outside the gene matches. Germline assignment: CDR1 ENHRY and CDR2 SYGVKD. The CDR3 runs to 15 residues. The CDR3 sequence: CAISDVGQGVTLMYF. As DNA, the CDR3 is TGTGCCATCAGTGATGTGGGACAGGGAGTCACTCTTATGTACTTC.

The chain combines TRBV2 with TRBJ1-5; D is undetermined. CDR1 and CDR2 (germline): SNHLY, FYNNEI. The V end was cut by 2 bases, the J end by 2 bases, with 7 bases between. CDR3 length: 14 amino acids. The CDR3 sequence is CASSERRGNQPQHF. CDR3 nucleotide sequence: TGTGCCAGCAGTGAACGGAGGGGCAATCAGCCCCAGCATTTT.

In its sample, this clone was seen a few times. The chain combines TRBV10-2 with TRBJ1-5; perhaps TRBD1 as D (5 bases). The CDR3 is 15 residues long. Germline CDR1 is WSHSY and CDR2 is SAAADI. The ends were cut back, 5 bases at V and 2 bases at J, with 13 bases in the middle. CDR3 nucleotides: TGCGCCAGCAGTCCGGGGGTCGGGGGCAATCAGCCCCAGCATTTT. Translating gives CASSPGVGGNQPQHF.

The chain has TRBV6-6 and TRBJ1-3, with D perhaps matching TRBD1 (5 bases). Germline CDR1 and CDR2: MNHNY and SVGAGI (reference sequence). V shed 5 bases and J shed 1 base, with 12 bases lying between them. The CDR3 is 15 residues long. This chain's CDR3 is CASSPTGGSGNTIYF. CDR3 coding DNA: TGTGCCAGCAGTCCCACGGGGGGATCTGGAAACACCATATATTTT.

The V and J genes are TRBV30 and TRBJ1-2; 9 positions match TRBD1. CDR1 is GTSNPN and CDR2 is SVGIG in the germline V gene (reference sequence). The CDR3 loop spans 12 amino acids. Unmatched junction bases numbered 4, after V lost 3 bases and J lost 8 bases. CDR3 nucleotides: TGTGCCTGGAGAGCGGACAGGGGCGGCTACACCTTC. It translates to CAWRADRGGYTF. Combining the CDR3 with reference TRBV30 and TRBJ1-2 gives the whole variable domain SQTIHQWPATLVQPVGSPLSLECTVEGTSNPNLYWYRQAAGRGLQLLFYSVGIGQISSEVPQNLSASRPQDRQFILSSKKLLLSDSGFYLCAWRADRGGYTFGSGTRLTVV.

The chain employs TRBV30 and TRBJ1-3; perhaps TRBD1 as D (6 bases). V was cut by 4 bases and J by 2 bases, with 9 bases left in between. The CDR3 consists of 13 residues. Per the germline V gene, CDR1 is GTSNPN and CDR2 is SVGIG (reference sequence). The CDR3 coding sequence is TGTGCCTGGAACAGGGTGGCTGGAAACACCATATATTTT. Translating gives CAWNRVAGNTIYF.

This clone was picked up one time. The chain is built from TRBV6-1 and TRBJ1-4; 7 nucleotides line up with TRBD1. CDR3 length: 15 residues. Germline loops: CDR1 MNHNS, CDR2 SASEGT. J gave up 6 bases and V 0 bases, and 4 bases lay outside the gene matches. DNA of the CDR3: TGTGCCAGCAGTGAAGCGGTAGGGGGCCATGAAAAACTGTTTTTT. It is translated as CASSEAVGGHEKLFF.

This chain connects TRBV6-5 to TRBJ1-2; unclear D gene. V lost 6 bases and J lost 0, with 5 bases in between. CDR3 length: 12 amino acids. Per the germline V gene, CDR1 is MNHEY and CDR2 is SVGAGI. CDR3 amino acids: CASSGTNYGYTF. The CDR3 nucleotides are TGTGCCAGCAGCGGGACTAACTATGGCTACACCTTC.

This sequence joins TRBV5-6 and TRBJ2-2; 12 bases agree with TRBD1. Germline V gene data show CDR1 as SGHDT and CDR2 as YYEEEE. V gave up 4 bases and J gave up 4 bases; unmatched junction bases: 5. This CDR3 has 16 amino acids. Here the CDR3 reads CASSVWDRGPTGELFF. CDR3 DNA sequence: TGTGCCAGCAGCGTATGGGACAGGGGGCCCACCGGGGAGCTGTTTTTT.

The chain uses TRBV7-9 and TRBJ1-2; no firm D call. CDR1 is SEHNR, CDR2 FQNEAQ, per germline (reference sequence). The CDR3 contains 14 residues. V lost 5 bases and J 4 bases, leaving 14 bases between the germline ends. CDR3 residues: CASSTETGGYGYTF. The CDR3 bases are TGTGCCAGCAGCACGGAAACCGGAGGCTATGGCTACACCTTC.

This clone appeared a few times. The chain uses TRBV7-9 and TRBJ1-1; D perhaps matches TRBD1 (5 bases). This CDR3 is built from 13 residues. Trimming cost V 4 bases and J 4 bases, with 10 bases left between them. The V gene's germline CDR1 is SEHNR and CDR2 FQNEAQ (reference sequence). The DNA for the CDR3 is TGTGCCAGCAGCTCAGACAGACGCACTGAAGCTTTCTTT. The encoded protein is CASSSDRRTEAFF.

The V gene is TRBV5-1, the J gene TRBJ1-2; D perhaps matches TRBD1 (5 bases). CDR1 SGHRS and CDR2 YFSETQ come from the germline V gene. Trimming left V 1 base short and J 0 bases short, with 10 bases between. The CDR3 is 15 amino acids. The CDR3 nucleotides read TGCGCCAGCAGCTTGATGGCAGGGCCTAACTATGGCTACACCTTC. Translated: CASSLMAGPNYGYTF.

This clone was found a few times. The V and J genes are TRBV5-4 and TRBJ2-7; D is perhaps TRBD1 (6 bases). The CDR3 is made up of 12 amino acids. Germline loops: CDR1 SGHNT, CDR2 YYREEE (reference sequence). V dropped 3 bases and J dropped 7 bases, with 11 bases sitting between them. In DNA, the CDR3 is TGTGCCAGCAGCTACCAAACAGGGGAGCAGTACTTC. Translation gives CASSYQTGEQYF.

Remarks on this clone: The conserved phenylalanine or tryptophan is not found at the CDR3 terminus, so this likely reflects a read error. The V call is TRBV5-6, the J call TRBJ2-7; D is ambiguous. This CDR3 has 12 residues. The ends were cut back, 0 bases at V and 3 bases at J, with 4 bases in the middle. Germline assignment: CDR1 SGHDT and CDR2 YYEEEE. CDR3 sequence reads: CASSLAYYEQYL. CDR3 coding DNA: TGTGCCAGCAGCTTGGCCTACTACGAGCAGTACCTC.